The rows below give T cell receptor beta chains drawn from one sample of a study of blood T cell repertoires in COVID-19. Produced via immunoSEQ multiplex PCR; TCRdb's table is partial and in-frame only. The sample consists of over 400,000 clones, 85% to 90% of them appearing once. Sequenced input: peripheral blood. All receptors come from a woman aged 50 to 60 with COVID-19, enrolled during active disease. CDR3s include the opening cysteine and the closing phenylalanine or tryptophan. A D gene is named only where the DNA matches it firmly. Not every row has a clone size; where given, it reads once, few, many or a size class.

clone size,CDR3 length,D gene,V gene,J gene,CDR3 protein,CDR3 DNA
-,13,-,TRBV30,TRBJ2-7,CAWRDGGLYEQYF,TGTGCCTGGAGAGACGGGGGACTCTACGAGCAGTACTTC
-,12,-,TRBV6-1,TRBJ1-2,CASSETSYGYTF,TGTGCCAGCAGTGAAACTAGCTATGGCTACACCTTC
once,14,TRBD1,TRBV2,TRBJ1-5,CASSEQGARQPQHF,TGTGCCAGCAGTGAACAGGGGGCACGTCAGCCCCAGCATTTT
-,13,TRBD1,TRBV2,TRBJ1-5,CASRGQGNQPQHF,TGTGCCAGCCGGGGACAGGGGAATCAGCCCCAGCATTTT
-,13,-,TRBV12-5,TRBJ1-2,CASAPDSLYGYTF,TGTGCTAGTGCTCCAGACAGCCTCTATGGCTACACCTTC
-,20,TRBD1,TRBV30,TRBJ1-3,CAWSLPGQGLITDAGNTIYF,TGTGCCTGGAGTTTACCGGGACAGGGACTTATCACGGACGCTGGAAACACCATATATTTT
-,14,TRBD1,TRBV2,TRBJ2-7,CASMIRDSSYEQYF,TGTGCCAGCATGATTAGGGACAGCTCCTACGAGCAGTACTTC
-,13,-,TRBV5-1,TRBJ1-1,CASSAGWVTEAFF,TGCGCCAGCAGCGCAGGGTGGGTCACTGAAGCTTTCTTT
-,14,TRBD1,TRBV3-1/TRBV3-2,TRBJ1-6,CASSLPGQGTTLHF,TGTGCCAGCAGCCTACCCGGACAGGGGACCACCCTCCACTTT
few,14,-,TRBV14,TRBJ2-3,CASSQAVSTDTQYF,TGTGCCAGCAGCCAAGCGGTTAGCACAGATACGCAGTATTTT
few,10,TRBD2,TRBV29-1,TRBJ2-1,CSVYRGGQFF,TGCAGCGTTTACCGGGGGGGCCAGTTCTTC
-,12,-,TRBV24-1,TRBJ1-2,CATSDPVYGYTF,TGTGCCACCAGTGACCCAGTATATGGCTACACCTTC
-,13,-,TRBV7-2,TRBJ1-5,CASSPDRLSAQHF,TGTGCCAGCAGCCCCGACCGACTTTCAGCCCAGCATTTT
-,14,-,TRBV19,TRBJ2-6,CASFEGSGANVLTF,TGTGCCAGTTTTGAGGGCTCTGGGGCCAACGTCCTGACTTTC
-,17,-,TRBV6-1,TRBJ2-7,CASSEVIGASKTYEQYF,TGTGCCAGCAGTGAAGTGATAGGGGCCTCGAAAACCTACGAGCAGTACTTC
-,16,-,TRBV10-2,TRBJ1-6,CASRLTADSYNSPLHF,TGCGCCAGCAGGTTGACAGCCGACTCCTATAATTCACCCCTCCACTTT
-,14,-,TRBV7-9,TRBJ1-3,CASSFPPQGNTIYF,TGTGCCAGCAGCTTTCCCCCCCAGGGAAACACCATATATTTT
-,14,-,TRBV30,TRBJ1-1,CAWSLQGRLTEAFF,TGTGCCTGGTCTCTTCAGGGAAGATTAACTGAAGCTTTCTTT